This is a list of T cell receptor beta chains from one sample in a study of blood T cell repertoires in COVID-19. Assay used: immunoSEQ multiplex PCR; TCRdb lists only in-frame clones, some missing. The sample shows more than 250,000 clones, roughly 90% of them seen only once. The sample taken for sequencing was peripheral blood. These receptor sequences come from a man younger than 35 who had recovered from COVID-19. Both conserved end residues are part of each CDR3. The D gene is left open where the match is weak. Size is omitted from some rows. Given values are once, few, many or a class for expanded clones.

d_call: TRBD2
j_call: TRBJ2-1
clone_size: once
v_call: TRBV7-3
cdr3_nt: TGTGCCAGCAGCTCCCTGAGTAGCGGGATCCCCTACAATGAGCAGTTCTTC
cdr3_aa: CASSSLSSGIPYNEQFF

d_call: TRBD1
j_call: TRBJ2-2
clone_size: few
v_call: TRBV9
cdr3_nt: TGTGCCAGCAGCGCTAGACAGGGGATGAACACCGGGGAGCTGTTTTTT
cdr3_aa: CASSARQGMNTGELFF

d_call: TRBD1
j_call: TRBJ1-2
clone_size: once
v_call: TRBV30
cdr3_nt: TGTGCCTGGAGTTTTCGGACAGGGTCAGGTCATGGCTACACCTTC
cdr3_aa: CAWSFRTGSGHGYTF

d_call: -
j_call: TRBJ1-1
clone_size: -
v_call: TRBV30
cdr3_nt: TGTGCCTGGAGTGCGGCGCAGGGGGAAGCTTTCTTT
cdr3_aa: CAWSAAQGEAFF

d_call: -
j_call: TRBJ1-4
clone_size: once
v_call: TRBV2
cdr3_nt: TGTGCCAGCCAGTCCAGATTTACGGGGAATGAAAAACTGTTTTTT
cdr3_aa: CASQSRFTGNEKLFF

d_call: TRBD1
j_call: TRBJ1-2
clone_size: -
v_call: TRBV5-6
cdr3_nt: TGTGCCAGCAGCTTGGATGGGACAGGGAGGTATGGCTACACCTTC
cdr3_aa: CASSLDGTGRYGYTF

d_call: -
j_call: TRBJ2-5
clone_size: -
v_call: TRBV7-2
cdr3_nt: TGTGCCAGCAGCACGTTGGGGGGGCTGGAGACCCAGTACTTC
cdr3_aa: CASSTLGGLETQYF

d_call: -
j_call: TRBJ2-2
clone_size: once
v_call: TRBV11-3
cdr3_nt: TGTGCCAGCAGCCCACTCCTAAGACAGGTCCCCCTCACCGGGGAGCTGTTTTTT
cdr3_aa: CASSPLLRQVPLTGELFF

d_call: TRBD1
j_call: TRBJ1-6
clone_size: once
v_call: TRBV5-6
cdr3_nt: TGTGCCAGCAGCCGGGGACAGCTTAATTCACCCCTCCACTTT
cdr3_aa: CASSRGQLNSPLHF

d_call: TRBD1
j_call: TRBJ2-7
clone_size: -
v_call: TRBV2
cdr3_nt: TGTGCCAGCAGTGGGGCCCGGACAGGAAGCTCCTACGAGCAGTACTTC
cdr3_aa: CASSGARTGSSYEQYF

d_call: TRBD1
j_call: TRBJ1-2
clone_size: few
v_call: TRBV7-9
cdr3_nt: TGTGCCAGCAGCTTAGGTGGGACAGGGGGATATGGCTACACCTTC
cdr3_aa: CASSLGGTGGYGYTF

d_call: TRBD2
j_call: TRBJ2-1
clone_size: -
v_call: TRBV20-1
cdr3_nt: TGCAGTGCGAGTAGCGGGGGGGCCGATGAGCAGTTCTTC
cdr3_aa: CSASSGGADEQFF

d_call: TRBD1
j_call: TRBJ1-6
clone_size: -
v_call: TRBV18
cdr3_nt: TGTGCCAGCTCACCGCCGGGACAGGGTAATCATTCACCCCTCCACTTT
cdr3_aa: CASSPPGQGNHSPLHF

d_call: -
j_call: TRBJ1-1
clone_size: once
v_call: TRBV27
cdr3_nt: TGTGCCAGCAGTCCGACGGGAGTTGGGACTGAAGCTTTCTTT
cdr3_aa: CASSPTGVGTEAFF

d_call: -
j_call: TRBJ2-5
clone_size: -
v_call: TRBV7-9
cdr3_nt: TGTGCCAGCAGCTTAGCAGGGGCAGAGACCCAGTACTTC
cdr3_aa: CASSLAGAETQYF

d_call: TRBD1
j_call: TRBJ2-1
clone_size: -
v_call: TRBV19
cdr3_nt: TGTGCCAGTAGTAGAGAGACCGGGACAGGCCACTACAATGAGCAGTTCTTC
cdr3_aa: CASSRETGTGHYNEQFF

d_call: -
j_call: TRBJ1-2
clone_size: -
v_call: TRBV7-8
cdr3_nt: TGTGCCAGCAGCTCCTTCACAGCTCCGCGTGGCTACACCTTC
cdr3_aa: CASSSFTAPRGYTF

d_call: -
j_call: TRBJ1-5
clone_size: -
v_call: TRBV9
cdr3_nt: TGTGCCAGCAGCGTAGAGCCAGGGTACGATCAGCCCCAGCATTTT
cdr3_aa: CASSVEPGYDQPQHF

d_call: -
j_call: TRBJ1-2
clone_size: -
v_call: TRBV6-5
cdr3_nt: TGTGCCAGCACCTCCCTGGGGGGGAACCGAAGATACTACACCTTC
cdr3_aa: CASTSLGGNRRYYTF

d_call: TRBD1
j_call: TRBJ1-2
clone_size: few
v_call: TRBV5-4
cdr3_nt: TGTGCCAGCAGCTTGGATCTGTACTTTCAGGGGGGCTATGGCTACACCTTC
cdr3_aa: CASSLDLYFQGGYGYTF

d_call: -
j_call: TRBJ2-1
clone_size: few
v_call: TRBV20-1
cdr3_nt: TGCAGTGCTAGAGTTGTCTTGGAGCAGTTCTTC
cdr3_aa: CSARVVLEQFF

d_call: -
j_call: TRBJ1-1
clone_size: -
v_call: TRBV7-8
cdr3_nt: TGTGCCAGCAGCTTAGGGTCAGGGGACTATGCTTTCTTT
cdr3_aa: CASSLGSGDYAFF

d_call: -
j_call: TRBJ1-5
clone_size: -
v_call: TRBV10-3
cdr3_nt: TGTGCCACCAACGGTGGGGGGAGGAATCAGCCCCAGCATTTT
cdr3_aa: CATNGGGRNQPQHF

d_call: TRBD1
j_call: TRBJ1-2
clone_size: -
v_call: TRBV3-1/TRBV3-2
cdr3_nt: TGTGCCAGCAGCCAAGCCTACGGGACAGGATCCTTTGGCTACACCTTC
cdr3_aa: CASSQAYGTGSFGYTF

d_call: -
j_call: TRBJ1-4
clone_size: -
v_call: TRBV7-9
cdr3_nt: TGTGCCAGCAGCTTAACCAGCCCCCGTTCGGGACTGTTTTTT
cdr3_aa: CASSLTSPRSGLFF

d_call: TRBD2
j_call: TRBJ2-3
clone_size: -
v_call: TRBV9
cdr3_nt: TGTGCCAGCAGCGTTCCGGGAGGGGACTACTCTCTTAGCACGGATACGCAGTATTTT
cdr3_aa: CASSVPGGDYSLSTDTQYF

d_call: TRBD1
j_call: TRBJ1-6
clone_size: few
v_call: TRBV27
cdr3_nt: TGTGCCAGCAGCCAGGGACAGGGCGGCTCACCCCTCCACTTT
cdr3_aa: CASSQGQGGSPLHF

d_call: -
j_call: TRBJ2-1
clone_size: once
v_call: TRBV7-2
cdr3_nt: TGTGCCAGCAAGATACAGGGTACCGATGAGCAGTTCTTC
cdr3_aa: CASKIQGTDEQFF

d_call: -
j_call: TRBJ2-2
clone_size: -
v_call: TRBV11-1
cdr3_nt: TGTGCCAGCAGCTTTCCAGGGCGGACCGGGGAGCTGTTTTTT
cdr3_aa: CASSFPGRTGELFF

d_call: TRBD1
j_call: TRBJ1-1
clone_size: -
v_call: TRBV5-1
cdr3_nt: TGCGCCAGCAGCTTGTCCCCACTCCTTTTAGACAGGGGGCTGGAGAGGGTTTTCTTT
cdr3_aa: CASSLSPLLLDRGLERVFF

d_call: TRBD1
j_call: TRBJ2-7
clone_size: -
v_call: TRBV7-2
cdr3_nt: TGTGCCAGCAGCTTAGCCCCACAGGGGGGCTTCTACGAGCAGTACTTC
cdr3_aa: CASSLAPQGGFYEQYF

d_call: -
j_call: TRBJ1-3
clone_size: -
v_call: TRBV18
cdr3_nt: TGTGCCAGCTCACCACCGCAGGGTTCTGGAAACACCATATATTTT
cdr3_aa: CASSPPQGSGNTIYF

d_call: -
j_call: TRBJ2-3
clone_size: -
v_call: TRBV18
cdr3_nt: TGTGCCAGCTCAGACACGGGGGATACGCAGTATTTT
cdr3_aa: CASSDTGDTQYF

d_call: -
j_call: TRBJ1-2
clone_size: -
v_call: TRBV6-2/TRBV6-3
cdr3_nt: TGTGCCAGCAGTGCCCAGGGTATGGGGGGCTACACCTTC
cdr3_aa: CASSAQGMGGYTF

d_call: -
j_call: TRBJ1-3
clone_size: -
v_call: TRBV5-1
cdr3_nt: TGCGCCAGCAGCTTGTCGGTCTCGGCTGGAAACACCATATATTTT
cdr3_aa: CASSLSVSAGNTIYF

d_call: -
j_call: TRBJ2-7
clone_size: -
v_call: TRBV11-2
cdr3_nt: TGTGCCAGCAGCTTAGATCCAGGGGCCCACGAGCAGTACTTC
cdr3_aa: CASSLDPGAHEQYF

d_call: TRBD2
j_call: TRBJ2-1
clone_size: -
v_call: TRBV5-8
cdr3_nt: TGTGCCAGCAGGTTAACTAGCGGATCCTACAATGAGCAGTTCTTC
cdr3_aa: CASRLTSGSYNEQFF

d_call: TRBD2
j_call: TRBJ2-7
clone_size: once
v_call: TRBV4-2
cdr3_nt: TGTGCCAGCAGCCAAGATGGGTTAGCGGGAGGTACCTCCTACGAGCAGTACTTC
cdr3_aa: CASSQDGLAGGTSYEQYF

d_call: -
j_call: TRBJ2-7
clone_size: -
v_call: TRBV4-1
cdr3_nt: TGCGCCAGCAGCCAAGCCACCAGGACGCCCGGGGACGAGCAGTACTTC
cdr3_aa: CASSQATRTPGDEQYF

d_call: -
j_call: TRBJ2-5
clone_size: -
v_call: TRBV2
cdr3_nt: TGTGCCAGCAGTGAACCGCTAGGGACCCAGTACTTC
cdr3_aa: CASSEPLGTQYF

d_call: TRBD1
j_call: TRBJ2-5
clone_size: -
v_call: TRBV9
cdr3_nt: TGTGCCAGCAGCGCCGGGGACAGGGGGTTCGGCCCCCCGGAGACCCAGTACTTC
cdr3_aa: CASSAGDRGFGPPETQYF

d_call: TRBD1
j_call: TRBJ1-2
clone_size: few
v_call: TRBV7-3
cdr3_nt: TGTGCCAGCAGCTTACCCGGGACAGGGGTTGGCTACACCTTC
cdr3_aa: CASSLPGTGVGYTF

d_call: TRBD2
j_call: TRBJ2-3
clone_size: -
v_call: TRBV7-8
cdr3_nt: TGTGCCAGCAGCTTAACACTAGCGGGGGGCACAGATACGCAGTATTTT
cdr3_aa: CASSLTLAGGTDTQYF

d_call: -
j_call: TRBJ2-5
clone_size: -
v_call: TRBV18
cdr3_nt: TGTGCCAGCTCACCACCTGGGCCAAGAGAGACCCAGTACTTC
cdr3_aa: CASSPPGPRETQYF

d_call: -
j_call: TRBJ1-1
clone_size: -
v_call: TRBV10-3
cdr3_nt: TGTGCCATCAGTGATGGCAGAGGCACTGAAGCTTTCTTT
cdr3_aa: CAISDGRGTEAFF

d_call: -
j_call: TRBJ1-3
clone_size: -
v_call: TRBV15
cdr3_nt: TGTGCCACCAGCAGAGAGACAGCCACTGGAAACACCATATATTTT
cdr3_aa: CATSRETATGNTIYF

d_call: TRBD1
j_call: TRBJ2-1
clone_size: -
v_call: TRBV6-4
cdr3_nt: TGTGCCAGCAGTTATAACAGGGGGGAATGGAATGAGCAGTTCTTC
cdr3_aa: CASSYNRGEWNEQFF

d_call: TRBD2
j_call: TRBJ2-7
clone_size: -
v_call: TRBV19
cdr3_nt: TGTGCCAGTAGTACCACGGGGGGGGGCACCTACGAGCAGTACTTC
cdr3_aa: CASSTTGGGTYEQYF

d_call: -
j_call: TRBJ1-1
clone_size: -
v_call: TRBV2
cdr3_nt: TGTGCCAGCAGTTACGATAGGGGGTCGGGCACTGAAGCTTTCTTT
cdr3_aa: CASSYDRGSGTEAFF

d_call: TRBD1
j_call: TRBJ1-1
clone_size: -
v_call: TRBV4-2
cdr3_nt: TGTGCCAGCAGCCAAAATGACAGGGGAGACACTGAAGCTTTCTTT
cdr3_aa: CASSQNDRGDTEAFF

d_call: TRBD1
j_call: TRBJ2-2
clone_size: -
v_call: TRBV11-3
cdr3_nt: TGTGCCAGCAGCCCGGGACAGGGTTGGTACACCGGGGAGCTGTTTTTT
cdr3_aa: CASSPGQGWYTGELFF

d_call: -
j_call: TRBJ2-1
clone_size: -
v_call: TRBV2
cdr3_nt: TGTGCCAGCAGTTTCGGTCTAGCTGACGTCGGCTTCTTC
cdr3_aa: CASSFGLADVGFF

d_call: -
j_call: TRBJ1-1
clone_size: once
v_call: TRBV6-2/TRBV6-3
cdr3_nt: TGTGCCAGCAGTTACCTCGGGGTCCTCACTGAAGCTTTCTTT
cdr3_aa: CASSYLGVLTEAFF

d_call: TRBD1
j_call: TRBJ1-2
clone_size: -
v_call: TRBV20-1
cdr3_nt: TGCAGTGCTAGTCCAGGGGGCAACTATGGCTACACCTTC
cdr3_aa: CSASPGGNYGYTF

d_call: -
j_call: TRBJ2-3
clone_size: -
v_call: TRBV2
cdr3_nt: TGTGCCAGCGAAACGACTCGCGGGGATACGCAGTATTTT
cdr3_aa: CASETTRGDTQYF

d_call: TRBD1
j_call: TRBJ1-1
clone_size: -
v_call: TRBV5-4
cdr3_nt: TGTGCCAGCACCTCGCCGGGACAGGGGCACACTGAAGCTTTCTTT
cdr3_aa: CASTSPGQGHTEAFF

d_call: TRBD2
j_call: TRBJ2-1
clone_size: -
v_call: TRBV24-1
cdr3_nt: TGTGCCACCAGTGATTCCTCTGCGGGAGGCCCTGAGCAGTTCTTC
cdr3_aa: CATSDSSAGGPEQFF

d_call: -
j_call: TRBJ2-3
clone_size: once
v_call: TRBV11-2
cdr3_nt: TGTGCCAGCAGCTTACGACACAGGGTAGATACGCAGTATTTT
cdr3_aa: CASSLRHRVDTQYF

d_call: TRBD1
j_call: TRBJ2-5
clone_size: -
v_call: TRBV7-9
cdr3_nt: TGTGCCAGCAGCTGGGGGACAGGGGGGCAAGAGACCCAGTACTTC
cdr3_aa: CASSWGTGGQETQYF

d_call: -
j_call: TRBJ2-2
clone_size: once
v_call: TRBV7-3
cdr3_nt: TGTGCCAGCAGCTTATGGGGCGGGAACACCGGGGAGCTGTTTTTT
cdr3_aa: CASSLWGGNTGELFF